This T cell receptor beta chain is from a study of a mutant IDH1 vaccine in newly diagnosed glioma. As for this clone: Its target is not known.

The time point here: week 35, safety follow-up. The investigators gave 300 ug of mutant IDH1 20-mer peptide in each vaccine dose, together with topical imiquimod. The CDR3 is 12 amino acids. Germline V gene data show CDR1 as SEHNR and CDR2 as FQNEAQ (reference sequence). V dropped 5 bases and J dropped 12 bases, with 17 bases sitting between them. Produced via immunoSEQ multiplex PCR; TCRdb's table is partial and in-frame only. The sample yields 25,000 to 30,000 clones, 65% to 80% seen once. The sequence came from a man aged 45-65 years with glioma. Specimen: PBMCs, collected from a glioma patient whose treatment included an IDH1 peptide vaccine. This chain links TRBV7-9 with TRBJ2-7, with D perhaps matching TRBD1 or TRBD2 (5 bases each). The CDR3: CASSDEGLGVYF. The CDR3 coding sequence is TGTGCCAGCAGCGACGAGGGCTTAGGGGTGTACTTC.